This T cell receptor (beta chain) comes out of a study of shared clonotypes between healthy human individuals. Study-wide points: Generation probability values for non-shared clonotypes were lower than those for clonotypes shared by all four donors. Owing to a small donor count, the genetic and exposure-history diversity represented was limited.

Recent vaccinations or acute infections were absent in the healthy HIV-negative adult donors. In the CD4+ fraction, cells were divided into CD45RA+ naive and CD45RA-negative memory subsets. Produced via immunoSEQ multiplex PCR; TCRdb's table is partial and in-frame only. The top ten hold around 1.8% of the sample, which has 640,000 or so clones, 72% seen once. On this clone: Its antigen is unidentified.

CDR1 is LGHNA and CDR2 is YNFKEQ in the germline V gene. This CDR3 region has 15 residues. Trimming cost V 3 bases and J 3 bases, with 14 bases left between them. This chain uses TRBV4-2 with TRBJ1-2; D not certain. The sequencing sample was made of memory CD4+ T cells sorted from blood. Subset reported: CD45RA-negative fraction. The receptor was derived from a woman aged 30 to 39 in good health. The CDR3 DNA sequence: TGTGCCAGCAGCCAGACAAATCCCCTAGACTATGGCTACACCTTC. It codes for CASSQTNPLDYGYTF.